The 3 T cell receptor beta chains given below trace back to one sample, sequenced in a study of blood T cell repertoires in COVID-19. TCRdb's table, derived via immunoSEQ multiplex PCR, lists solely in-frame clones and lacks some. The sample lists about 52,000 clones; more than 75% were seen once. Input material: peripheral blood. The source is a woman older than 75 with acute or convalescent COVID-19.

V and J are TRBV11-2 and TRBJ2-7; 8 bases align to TRBD1. The CDR3 covers 14 residues. The trim removed 2 bases at V and 4 bases at J, leaving 4 bases unmatched. Germline V lookup: CDR1 SGHAT, CDR2 FQNNGV. The CDR3 here is CASSLMTGVYEQYF. CDR3 DNA: TGTGCCAGCAGCTTAATGACAGGGGTGTACGAGCAGTACTTC.

The rearrangement uses TRBV9 and TRBJ2-7; weak D call: TRBD1 (6 bases). Germline V lookup: CDR1 SGDLS, CDR2 YYNGEE. Trimming took 4 bases from V and 3 from J, leaving 11 bases between them. CDR3 length: 13 amino acids. The DNA for the CDR3 is TGTGCCAGCAGCTCAGACAGGCACTACGAGCAGTACTTC. Translation: CASSSDRHYEQYF.

The chain carries TRBV27 and TRBJ1-2, with 9 bases matching TRBD1. V dropped 6 bases and J dropped 8; count of bases not matched to a gene: 10. CDR3 size: 14 residues. Germline-derived CDR1 and CDR2 are MNHEY and SMNVEV (reference sequence). The CDR3 DNA reads TGTGCCAGCAGGTCGACAGGGGGTCTCGGCGGCTACACCTTC. It is translated as CASRSTGGLGGYTF.